This section outlines one T cell receptor beta chain sequence together with its context. The ends were cut back, 5 bases at V and 1 base at J, with 14 bases in the middle. The CDR3 runs to 16 residues. Germline V gene lookup returns CDR1 SGHTA and CDR2 FQGNSA. Unique molecular identifiers featured in how the TCRbeta library was prepared. Each CDR3 protein is one row after TCRdb ran MiXCR on the PCR reads. The table lists approximately 640,000 distinct CDR3 sequences, approximately 15% of them singletons, with about 1.1% in the top ten. These data are taken from a study of T-cell reconstitution after alpha-beta-depleted transplantation in children.

The chain employs TRBV7-2 and TRBJ1-4; weak D call: TRBD1 (5 bases). This sequence was found in a human donor who donated a stem cell graft to a child with acute myeloid leukemia. Sequencing was performed on PBMCs from the stem cell graft donor, taken from the stem cell graft. CDR3: CASSPMVTETNEKLFF. DNA of the CDR3: TGTGCCAGCAGCCCCATGGTGACAGAAACTAATGAAAAACTGTTTTTT.